This TCR beta chain was captured in a study of blood T cell repertoires in COVID-19. In the original analysis: Reference gene primer amplification in the assay estimated nucleated cell counts. Sequencing was performed with immunoSEQ multiplex PCR; in TCRdb, only in-frame clones are kept and a portion is missing. That table is the source of V, J and clone size, and D and trimming were worked out from the DNA. The sample lists nearly 100,000 clones; around nine tenths were seen once. V trimming: 0 bases; J trimming: 2 bases; junction bases outside the gene matches: 4. This CDR3 has 16 residues. The germline V gene has CDR1 SEHNR and CDR2 FQNEAQ (reference sequence).

This chain connects TRBV7-9 to TRBJ2-1; 7 bases line up with TRBD1. The sequenced sample consisted of peripheral blood. The sequence was obtained from a man older than 75 with acute or convalescent COVID-19. The CDR3 DNA reads TGTGCCAGCAGCTTAGCGATCCAGGGGGCCTACAATGAGCAGTTCTTC. Translation gives CASSLAIQGAYNEQFF.